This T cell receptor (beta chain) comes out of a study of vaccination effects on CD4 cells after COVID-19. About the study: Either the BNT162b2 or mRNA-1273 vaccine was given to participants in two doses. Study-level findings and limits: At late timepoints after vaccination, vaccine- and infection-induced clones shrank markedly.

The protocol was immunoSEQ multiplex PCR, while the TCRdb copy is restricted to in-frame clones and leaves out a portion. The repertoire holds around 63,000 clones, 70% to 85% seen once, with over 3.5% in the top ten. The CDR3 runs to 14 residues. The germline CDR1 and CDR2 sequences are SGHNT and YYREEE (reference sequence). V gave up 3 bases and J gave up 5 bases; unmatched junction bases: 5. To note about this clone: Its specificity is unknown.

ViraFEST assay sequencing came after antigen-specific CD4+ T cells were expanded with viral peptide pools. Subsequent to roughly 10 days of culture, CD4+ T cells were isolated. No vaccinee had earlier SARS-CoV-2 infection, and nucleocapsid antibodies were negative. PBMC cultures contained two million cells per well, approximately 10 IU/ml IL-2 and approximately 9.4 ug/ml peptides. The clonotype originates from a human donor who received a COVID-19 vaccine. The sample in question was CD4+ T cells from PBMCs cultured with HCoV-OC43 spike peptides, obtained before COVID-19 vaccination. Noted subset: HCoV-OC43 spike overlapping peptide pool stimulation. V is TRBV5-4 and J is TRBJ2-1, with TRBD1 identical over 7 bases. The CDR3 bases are TGTGCCAGCAGCTCGGGACAGCGTAACAATGAGCAGTTCTTC. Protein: CASSSGQRNNEQFF.